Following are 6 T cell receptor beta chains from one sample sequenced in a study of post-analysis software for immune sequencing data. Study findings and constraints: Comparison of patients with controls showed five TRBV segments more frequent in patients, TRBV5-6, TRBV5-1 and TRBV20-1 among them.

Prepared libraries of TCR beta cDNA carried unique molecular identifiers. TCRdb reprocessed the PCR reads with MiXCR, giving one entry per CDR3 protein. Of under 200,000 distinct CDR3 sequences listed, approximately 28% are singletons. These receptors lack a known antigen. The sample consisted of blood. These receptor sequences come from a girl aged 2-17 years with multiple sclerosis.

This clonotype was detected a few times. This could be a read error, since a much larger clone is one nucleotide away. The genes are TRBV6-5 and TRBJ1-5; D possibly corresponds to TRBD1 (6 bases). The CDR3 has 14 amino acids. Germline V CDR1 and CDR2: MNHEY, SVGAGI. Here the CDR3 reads CAGSYLDSGQPQHF. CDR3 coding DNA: TGTGCCGGCAGTTACCTGGACAGCGGTCAGCCCCAGCATTTT.

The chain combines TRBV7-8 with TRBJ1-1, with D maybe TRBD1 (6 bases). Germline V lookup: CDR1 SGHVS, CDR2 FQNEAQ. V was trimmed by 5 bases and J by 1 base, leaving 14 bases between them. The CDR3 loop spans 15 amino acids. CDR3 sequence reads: CASSVNGGANTEAFF. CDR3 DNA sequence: TGTGCCAGCAGCGTTAACGGGGGCGCGAACACTGAAGCTTTCTTT.

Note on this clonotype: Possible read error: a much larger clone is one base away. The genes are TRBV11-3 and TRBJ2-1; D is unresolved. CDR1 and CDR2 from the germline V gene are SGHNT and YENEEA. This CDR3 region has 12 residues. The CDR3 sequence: CAGSSPYNEQFF. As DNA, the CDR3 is TGTGCCGGCAGCTCCCCCTACAATGAGCAGTTCTTC.

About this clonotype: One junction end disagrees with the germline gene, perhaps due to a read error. CDR3 loop: CDSSPRDRSYEQYF. In DNA, the CDR3 is TGTGACAGCAGCCCCCGGGACAGGTCCTACGAGCAGTACTTC. The genes are TRBV12-3 or TRBV12-4 and TRBJ2-7, with TRBD1 matching 8 bases. This CDR3 is 14 amino acids long.

CDR3 residues: CASSLAAPGGQPQHF. CDR3 nucleotide sequence: TGTGCCAGCAGCTTAGCGGCCCCGGGAGGTCAGCCCCAGCATTTT. V is TRBV7-2 and J is TRBJ1-5; D gene ambiguous. CDR3 size: 15 residues. Trimming took 0 bases from V and 6 from J, leaving 12 bases between them. CDR1 and CDR2 (germline): SGHTA, FQGNSA.

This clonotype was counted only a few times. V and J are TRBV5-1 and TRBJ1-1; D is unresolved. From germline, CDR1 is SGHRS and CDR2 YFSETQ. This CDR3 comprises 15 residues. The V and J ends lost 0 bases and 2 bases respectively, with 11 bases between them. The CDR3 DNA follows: TGCGCCAGCAGCTTGGATGGCTCGGGAAACACTGAAGCTTTCTTT. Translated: CASSLDGSGNTEAFF.